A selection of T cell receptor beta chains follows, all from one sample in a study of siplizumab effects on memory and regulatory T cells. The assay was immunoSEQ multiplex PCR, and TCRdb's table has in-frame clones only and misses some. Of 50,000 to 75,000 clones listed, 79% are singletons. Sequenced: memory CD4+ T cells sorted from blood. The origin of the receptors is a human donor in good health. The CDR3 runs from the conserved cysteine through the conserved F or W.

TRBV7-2,CASSLKSGGSTGELFF
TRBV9,CASSFGGGTQETQYF
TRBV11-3,CASSSDRGNTIYF
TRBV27,CASSLFGAGPAYNSPLHF
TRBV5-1,CASSRGGFTDTQYF
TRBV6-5,CASSIRDSRYEQFF
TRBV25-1,CASSESGGGLGHEQFF
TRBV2,CATSLARADTQYF
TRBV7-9,CASSRQGADTQYF
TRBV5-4,CASIMERTDTQYF
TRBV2,CASNGVGEKLFF
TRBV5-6,CASSFSGVTDTQYF
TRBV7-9,CASSLLTTEHRF